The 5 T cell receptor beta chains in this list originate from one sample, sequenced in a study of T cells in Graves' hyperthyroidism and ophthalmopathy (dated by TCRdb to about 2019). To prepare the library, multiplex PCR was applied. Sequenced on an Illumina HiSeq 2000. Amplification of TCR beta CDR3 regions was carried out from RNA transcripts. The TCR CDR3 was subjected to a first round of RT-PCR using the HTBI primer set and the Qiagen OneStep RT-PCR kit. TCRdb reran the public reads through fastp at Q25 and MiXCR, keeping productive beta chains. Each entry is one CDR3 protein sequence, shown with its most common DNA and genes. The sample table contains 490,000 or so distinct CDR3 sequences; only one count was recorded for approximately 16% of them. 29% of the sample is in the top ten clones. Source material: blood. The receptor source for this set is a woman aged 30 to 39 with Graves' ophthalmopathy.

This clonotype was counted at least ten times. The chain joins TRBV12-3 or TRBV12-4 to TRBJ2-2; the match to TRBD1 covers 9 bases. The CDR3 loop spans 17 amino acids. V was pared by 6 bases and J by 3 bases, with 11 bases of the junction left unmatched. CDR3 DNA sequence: TGTGCCAGCAGAGATACAGGGGGCGCCGGGCACACCGGGGAGCTGTTTTTT. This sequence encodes CASRDTGGAGHTGELFF.

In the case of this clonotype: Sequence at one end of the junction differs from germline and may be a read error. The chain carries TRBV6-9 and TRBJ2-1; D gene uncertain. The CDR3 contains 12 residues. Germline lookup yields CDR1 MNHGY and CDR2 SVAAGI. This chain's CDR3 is CVSSSSYNEQFF. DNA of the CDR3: TGTGTCAGCAGTTCCAGCTACAATGAGCAGTTCTTC.

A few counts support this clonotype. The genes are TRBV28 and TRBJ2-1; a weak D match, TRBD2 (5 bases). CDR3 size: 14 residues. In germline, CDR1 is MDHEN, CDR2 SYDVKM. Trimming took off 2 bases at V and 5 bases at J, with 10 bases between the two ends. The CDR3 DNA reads TGTGCCAGCAGTTTACTTGCTAGCAACAATGAGCAGTTCTTC. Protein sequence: CASSLLASNNEQFF.

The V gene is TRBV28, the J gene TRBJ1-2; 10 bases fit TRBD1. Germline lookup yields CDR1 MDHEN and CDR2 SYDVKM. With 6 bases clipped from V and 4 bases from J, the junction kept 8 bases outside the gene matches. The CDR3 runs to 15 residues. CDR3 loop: CASRVPGTGVYGYTF. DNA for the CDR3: TGTGCCAGCAGAGTTCCCGGGACAGGGGTCTATGGCTACACCTTC.

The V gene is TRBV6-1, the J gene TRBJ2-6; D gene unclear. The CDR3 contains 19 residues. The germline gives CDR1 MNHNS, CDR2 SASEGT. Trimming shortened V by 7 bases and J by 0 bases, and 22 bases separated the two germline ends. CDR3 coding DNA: TGTGCCAGCACCAGAGAAGGGCCCCAGGTTGTCTCTGGGGCCAACGTCCTGACTTTC. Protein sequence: CASTREGPQVVSGANVLTF.